The rows below give T cell receptor beta chains drawn from one sample of a study of OX40 agonist ivuxolimab in advanced cancers. Produced via immunoSEQ multiplex PCR; TCRdb's table is partial and in-frame only. This table has 60,000 to 75,000 clones, 84% appearing once. This specimen was CD4+ or CD8+ T cells sorted from blood, taken in a trial of the OX40 agonist ivuxolimab. The receptors come from an adult with an advanced solid tumor such as melanoma, head and neck, liver or kidney cancer. The CDR3 runs from the conserved cysteine through the conserved F or W. The D gene is left open where the match is weak. Some rows have no size entry. The others give once, few or many, or a class for an expanded clone.

TRBD1 . TRBJ2-6 TRBV30 CAWSVRQGITISGANVLTF TGTGCCTGGAGTGTTCGACAGGGGATAACGATCTCTGGGGCCAACGTCCTGACTTTC
. . TRBJ1-2 TRBV7-2 CASSLVGEGGYTF TGTGCCAGCAGCTTAGTGGGGGAAGGCGGCTACACCTTC
TRBD1 . TRBJ1-2 TRBV5-6 CASSLGQLNYGYTF TGTGCCAGCAGCCTGGGACAGCTGAACTATGGCTACACCTTC
TRBD2 once TRBJ2-7 TRBV7-3 CASSFSGGGEQYF TGTGCCAGCAGCTTTAGCGGGGGCGGCGAGCAGTACTTC
. once TRBJ2-5 TRBV7-6 CASSLEQETQYF TGTGCCAGCAGCTTAGAACAAGAGACCCAGTACTTC
. . TRBJ2-3 TRBV4-1 CASSQGGFFEADTQYF TGCGCCAGCAGCCAAGGGGGATTCTTCGAGGCAGATACGCAGTATTTT
. . TRBJ1-5 TRBV30 CAWSPGPARNQPQHF TGTGCCTGGTCCCCTGGCCCAGCTCGAAATCAGCCCCAGCATTTT
. . TRBJ1-1 TRBV18 CASSPQDKNTEAFF TGTGCCAGCTCACCACAAGACAAGAACACTGAAGCTTTCTTT
TRBD2 . TRBJ2-4 TRBV19 CASSIELAGGVFF TGTGCCAGTAGTATAGAACTAGCGGGGGGAGTGTTCTTC
. . TRBJ2-2 TRBV11-1 CASSLLGGTGELFF TGTGCCAGCAGCTTGTTGGGGGGCACCGGGGAGCTGTTTTTT
. . TRBJ1-5 TRBV28 CASSLSRTESNQPQHF TGTGCCAGCAGTTTATCACGGACAGAGTCCAATCAGCCCCAGCATTTT
. . TRBJ1-4 TRBV4-2 CASSQGNIGGGREKLFF TGTGCCAGCAGCCAGGGTAACATAGGGGGGGGCAGGGAAAAACTGTTTTTT
TRBD1 . TRBJ1-2 TRBV28 CASITQGVKNYGYTF TGTGCCAGCATTACTCAGGGGGTTAAAAACTATGGCTACACCTTC
. . TRBJ1-2 TRBV5-6 CASSLASGRRGYTF TGTGCCAGCAGCTTGGCCTCCGGGAGACGCGGCTACACCTTC
. . TRBJ1-1 TRBV15 CATSWSRDTEAFF TGTGCCACCAGCTGGTCCCGGGACACTGAAGCTTTCTTT